Following are 23 T cell receptor beta chains from one sample sequenced in a study of CD8+CD57+ T cells in acquired aplastic anemia. TCR beta VDJ and CDR3 were profiled, and genomic DNA was the template. TCRdb analysed the reads with MiXCR anew, one entry per CDR3 protein. The sample contains approximately 270,000 distinct CDR3 sequences, around 60% of which appear only once. Sequencing input: sorted CD4+, CD8+, or CD8+CD57+ T cells (not recorded which) from PBMCs. These receptors all come from a human donor with severe aplastic anemia or a healthy control (not recorded which).

CDR3 amino acids: CASSLEGWAGELFF. CDR3 nucleotide sequence: TGTGCCAGCAGTTTGGAGGGTTGGGCCGGGGAGCTGTTTTTT. V is TRBV27 and J is TRBJ2-2; perhaps TRBD2 as D (6 bases). Germline V gene data show CDR1 as MNHEY and CDR2 as SMNVEV (reference sequence). Trimming stripped 3 bases from V and 6 bases from J, with 11 bases between. The CDR3 covers 14 residues.

This clonotype was picked up many times. The CDR3 sequence is CASSYFMTGNTEAFF. The CDR3 DNA reads as TGTGCCAGCAGTTACTTCATGACAGGGAACACTGAAGCTTTCTTT. This chain connects TRBV6-5 to TRBJ1-1, with TRBD1 as a possible D gene (6 bases). V lost 1 base and J lost 1, with 10 bases in between. The CDR3 runs to 15 residues. From germline, CDR1 is MNHEY and CDR2 SVGAGI.

V usage is TRBV7-2 and J usage is TRBJ2-3; 16 nucleotides align to TRBD2. This CDR3 comprises 20 residues. Trimming cost V 5 bases and J 6 bases; bases outside gene matches: 17. Germline V gene sequence: CDR1 SGHTA, CDR2 FQGNSA. The CDR3 region is CASSLLGTSGGAYTGDTQYF. DNA for the CDR3: TGTGCCAGCAGCCTGCTAGGGACTAGCGGGGGGGCATACACCGGGGATACGCAGTATTTT.

This clonotype has at least ten counts. The V and J genes are TRBV28 and TRBJ2-7; 9 nucleotides align to TRBD1. CDR3 size: 15 residues. Germline values: CDR1 MDHEN, CDR2 SYDVKM. With V trimmed by 5 bases and J by 3 bases, 8 bases remained unmatched. Here the CDR3 reads CASSPWTGDFYEQYF. The CDR3 DNA reads as TGTGCCAGCAGTCCGTGGACAGGGGACTTCTACGAGCAGTACTTC.

Comments on this clonotype: Germline is not matched at one junction end, which may reflect a read error. The rearrangement links TRBV6-1 to TRBJ1-4, with 9 positions matching TRBD1. The CDR3 has 13 residues. CDR1 MNHNS and CDR2 SASEGT come from the germline V gene. The CDR3 coding sequence is TGTGCCAGCAGTGAAGCGCTTCGGGACAGGGTTAATTTT. Its translation is CASSEALRDRVNF.

This clonotype was observed many times. The chain links TRBV29-1 to TRBJ1-1; D gene uncertain. CDR3 size: 12 residues. CDR1 SQVTM and CDR2 ANQGSEA come from the germline V gene. The V gene lost 3 bases and the J gene lost 10 bases, with 15 bases spanning the gap. CDR3 in amino acids: CSVEGIQSGAFF. In nucleotides, the CDR3 is TGCAGCGTTGAGGGGATTCAGAGTGGAGCTTTCTTT. The full variable domain, its missing parts supplied by reference TRBV29-1 and TRBJ1-1, is SAVISQKPSRDICQRGTSLTIQCQVDSQVTMMFWYRQQPGQSLTLIATANQGSEATYESGFVIDKFPISRPNLTFSTLTVSNMSPEDSSIYLCSVEGIQSGAFFGQGTRLTVV.

The CDR3 region is CASSDKGARNSPLHF. CDR3 bases: TGTGCCAGCAGTGATAAAGGGGCGAGGAATTCACCCCTCCACTTT. This rearrangement joins TRBV2 to TRBJ1-6; D is perhaps TRBD1 (5 bases). Per germline, CDR1 SNHLY and CDR2 FYNNEI. Trimming pared 3 bases from V and 7 bases from J, leaving 13 bases between. CDR3 length: 15 residues.

In this sample, this clonotype turned up a few times. V gene TRBV2 combines with J gene TRBJ2-7; D remains ambiguous. Per germline, CDR1 SNHLY and CDR2 FYNNEI. The CDR3 sequence is 11 residues long. Between the trimmed V and J ends, which lost 0 bases and 7 bases, there was a span of 4 bases. The CDR3 DNA reads as TGTGCCAGCAGTGAAGCGCGTGAGCAGTACTTC. Protein sequence: CASSEAREQYF.

With respect to this clonotype: A much larger clone lies one base from this, so it may be a read error. This chain uses TRBV5-1 with TRBJ2-5; 11 nucleotides agree with TRBD2. The CDR3 covers 18 residues. Looked up from germline, CDR1 is SGHRS and CDR2 is YFSETQ. Germline trimming cut 0 bases from V and 3 bases from J; bases unmatched to any gene: 10. CDR3 sequence: CASSLALQLAGDEETQYF. In nucleotides, the CDR3 is TGCGCCAGCAGCTTGGCCCTCCAACTAGCGGGAGATGAAGAGACCCAGTACTTC.

The rearrangement joins TRBV7-2 to TRBJ2-3; 8 bases fit TRBD2. From germline, CDR1 is SGHTA and CDR2 FQGNSA. The CDR3 is 13 residues long. With V trimmed by 8 bases and J by 5 bases, 6 bases remained unmatched. Here the CDR3 reads CASGRAGVDTQYF. CDR3 in DNA: TGTGCCAGCGGGCGAGCGGGGGTAGATACGCAGTATTTT.

The chain uses TRBV9 and TRBJ1-1; D remains ambiguous. The V end lost 4 bases, the J end lost 4 bases, and 11 bases lay between the germline ends. Germline lookup yields CDR1 SGDLS and CDR2 YYNGEE. CDR3 length: 13 residues. CDR3 sequence (DNA): TGTGCCAGCAGCCCCGGGCAGGCCACTGAAGCTTTCTTT. Protein sequence: CASSPGQATEAFF.

The CDR3 is CASSTGGAHYEQYF. The CDR3 DNA follows: TGTGCCAGCAGCACTGGGGGGGCTCACTACGAGCAGTACTTC. V gene TRBV5-5 combines with J gene TRBJ2-7, with D possibly TRBD2 on 7 matching bases. Trimming removed 4 bases at V and 3 bases at J, with 14 bases between. The length of the CDR3 is 14 residues. Germline CDR1 reads SGHKS; CDR2 reads YYEKEE (reference sequence).

V gene TRBV24-1 combines with J gene TRBJ2-7; 8 bases are a match to TRBD1. CDR1 is KGHDR, CDR2 SFDVKD, per germline. The CDR3 runs to 13 residues. The trim removed 4 bases at V and 2 bases at J, leaving 0 bases unmatched. CDR3: CATSEGQAYEQYF. In DNA, the CDR3 is TGTGCCACCAGTGAGGGACAGGCCTACGAGCAGTACTTC.

In DNA, the CDR3 is TGTGCCAGCAGCGTAGAGGGAACTGGGGGTAGGTCCCTCCACTTT. It is translated as CASSVEGTGGRSLHF. The rearrangement links TRBV9 to TRBJ1-6; the D gene is possibly TRBD1 (5 bases). The ends were cut back, 0 bases at V and 14 bases at J, with 18 bases in the middle. CDR3 length: 15 amino acids. Germline-derived CDR1 and CDR2 are SGDLS and YYNGEE.

This clonotype was recorded at least ten times. The chain is built from TRBV28 and TRBJ2-2; D is uncertain. V lost 6 bases, J lost 6 bases, and 11 bases lay in between. Germline values: CDR1 MDHEN, CDR2 SYDVKM. CDR3 size: 13 residues. The CDR3 spells CASSTPLSGELFF. The CDR3 nucleotides are TGTGCCAGCAGCACCCCCCTATCCGGGGAGCTGTTTTTT.

Points on this clonotype: At one end, the junction sequence differs from germline, possibly due to a read error. This chain joins TRBV5-1 and TRBJ2-3; D is unclear. CDR1 and CDR2 from the germline V gene are SGHRS and YFSETQ. CDR3 size: 15 residues. CDR3 region: CASSWAATTTDTQYF. CDR3 nucleotides: TGTGCCAGCAGCTGGGCAGCGACGACCACAGATACGCAGTATTTT.

This clonotype was counted many times. This chain links TRBV27 with TRBJ1-2; a possible D gene is TRBD1 (6 bases). The V gene lost 4 bases and the J gene lost 5 bases, with 14 bases spanning the gap. There are 14 residues in the CDR3. Germline V gene lookup returns CDR1 MNHEY and CDR2 SMNVEV (reference sequence). The CDR3 bases are TGTGCCAGCAGTTCACACAGGGTTGATTATGGCTACACCTTC. Protein: CASSSHRVDYGYTF.

This clonotype was seen at least ten times. This sequence joins TRBV20-1 and TRBJ2-7, with 9 bases lining up with TRBD2. The CDR3 consists of 14 residues. V shed 1 base and J 9 bases; nucleotides not matched to a gene: 10. Germline-derived CDR1 and CDR2 are DFQATT and SNEGSKA (reference sequence). Written as DNA, the CDR3 is TGCAGTGCTAGAGTCCCAGCGGGGGGTCTAGGGCAGTACTTC. It specifies CSARVPAGGLGQYF.

This clonotype was seen many times. The V gene is TRBV6-5, the J gene TRBJ2-1; TRBD2 agrees at 12 bases. After removal of 5 bases from V and 8 bases from J, the junction contained 16 bases not matched to a gene. The CDR3 length is 18 residues. Germline CDR1 reads MNHEY; CDR2 reads SVGAGI. The CDR3 is CASSTLWPSGGAVDEQFF. For the CDR3, the DNA is TGTGCCAGCAGTACCCTGTGGCCTAGCGGGGGGGCCGTCGATGAGCAGTTCTTC.

This clonotype was picked up a small number of times. The V and J genes are TRBV19 and TRBJ2-3, with D maybe TRBD1 (5 bases). Deletions cut 1 base from V and 6 bases from J, with 11 bases between. There are 14 residues in the CDR3. Germline assignment: CDR1 LNHDA and CDR2 SQIVND (reference sequence). CDR3 bases: TGTGCCAGTAGTATAGGTCCAGGGTCGGATACGCAGTATTTT. Translation gives CASSIGPGSDTQYF.

V usage is TRBV9 and J usage is TRBJ2-1; D may match TRBD1 or TRBD2 (5 bases each). Trimming took off 3 bases at V and 2 bases at J, with 18 bases between the two ends. In germline, CDR1 is SGDLS, CDR2 YYNGEE. The CDR3 runs to 17 residues. The CDR3 DNA reads TGTGCCAGCAGCGGACGATCCCGGGACGACCCCTACAATGAGCAGTTCTTC. Protein sequence: CASSGRSRDDPYNEQFF.

The sample holds many counts of this clonotype. The chain employs TRBV7-8 and TRBJ2-7; 7 nucleotides agree with TRBD2. The J segment lost 0 bases and the V segment lost 2 bases, leaving 19 bases of the junction unmatched. The V gene's germline CDR1 is SGHVS and CDR2 FQNEAQ. This CDR3 contains 20 residues. This CDR3 is CASSLRIGLVGHKSSYEQYF. The DNA of the CDR3 is TGTGCCAGCAGCTTACGTATCGGACTAGTGGGTCATAAGAGCTCCTACGAGCAGTACTTC.

About this clonotype itself: This clone may be a read error of a much larger clone one base away. CDR3: CASSPRTGIGIAEKLLF. The DNA of the CDR3 is TGTGCCAGCAGTCCAAGGACAGGGATTGGTATAGCTGAAAAACTGTTATTT. J is TRBJ1-4 and V is TRBV6-5, with TRBD1 matching 8 bases. The V gene's germline CDR1 is MNHEY and CDR2 SVGAGI. The CDR3 length is 17 residues.